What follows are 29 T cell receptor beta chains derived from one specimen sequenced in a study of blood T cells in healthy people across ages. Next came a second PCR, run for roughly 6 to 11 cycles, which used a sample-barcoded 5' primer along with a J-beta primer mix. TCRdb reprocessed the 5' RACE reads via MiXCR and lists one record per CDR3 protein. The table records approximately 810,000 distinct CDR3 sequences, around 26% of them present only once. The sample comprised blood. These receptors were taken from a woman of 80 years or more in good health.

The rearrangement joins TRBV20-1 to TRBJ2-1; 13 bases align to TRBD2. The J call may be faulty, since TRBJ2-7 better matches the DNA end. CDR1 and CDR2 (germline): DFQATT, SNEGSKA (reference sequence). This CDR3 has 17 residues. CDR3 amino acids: CSARILAGGLSYNEQYF. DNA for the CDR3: TGCAGTGCTAGGATACTAGCGGGGGGGCTCTCCTACAATGAGCAGTACTTC.

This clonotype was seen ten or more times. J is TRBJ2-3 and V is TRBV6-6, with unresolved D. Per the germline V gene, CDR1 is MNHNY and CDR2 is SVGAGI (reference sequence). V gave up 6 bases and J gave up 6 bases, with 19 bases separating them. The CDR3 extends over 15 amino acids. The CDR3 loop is CASSPKRGRGDTQYF. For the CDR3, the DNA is TGTGCCAGCAGCCCTAAACGAGGACGAGGCGATACGCAGTATTTT.

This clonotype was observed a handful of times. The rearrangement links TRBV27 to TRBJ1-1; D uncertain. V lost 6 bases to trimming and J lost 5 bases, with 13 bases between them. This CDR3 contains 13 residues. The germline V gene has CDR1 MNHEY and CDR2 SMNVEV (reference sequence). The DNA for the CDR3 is TGTGCCAGCAGACTTTCTTGGGTGACTGAAGCTTTCTTT. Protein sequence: CASRLSWVTEAFF.

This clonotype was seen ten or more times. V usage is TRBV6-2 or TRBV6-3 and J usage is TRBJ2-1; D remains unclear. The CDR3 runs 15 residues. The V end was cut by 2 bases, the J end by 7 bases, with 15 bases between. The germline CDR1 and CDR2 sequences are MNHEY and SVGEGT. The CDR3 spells CASSYLRPTGNEQFF. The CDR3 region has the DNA TGTGCCAGCAGTTACCTAAGGCCCACGGGTAATGAGCAGTTCTTC.

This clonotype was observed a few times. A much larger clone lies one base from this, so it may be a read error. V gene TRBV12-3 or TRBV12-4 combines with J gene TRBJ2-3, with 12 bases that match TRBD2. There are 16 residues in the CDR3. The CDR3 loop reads CASSSLAGGPTDAQYF. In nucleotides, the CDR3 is TGTGCCAGCAGTTCCCTAGCGGGGGGGCCCACAGATGCGCAGTATTTT.

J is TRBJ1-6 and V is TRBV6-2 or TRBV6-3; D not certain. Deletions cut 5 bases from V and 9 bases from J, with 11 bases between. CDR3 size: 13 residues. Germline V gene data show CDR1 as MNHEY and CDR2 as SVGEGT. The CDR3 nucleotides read TGTGCCAGCAGTCTCCTCCCGAGTTCACCCCTCCACTTT. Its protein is CASSLLPSSPLHF.

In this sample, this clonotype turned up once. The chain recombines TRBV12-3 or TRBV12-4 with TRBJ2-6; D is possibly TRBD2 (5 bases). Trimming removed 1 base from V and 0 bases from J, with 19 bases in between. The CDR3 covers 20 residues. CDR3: CASSLVGWRTASSGANVLTF. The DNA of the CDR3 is TGTGCCAGCAGTTTAGTGGGTTGGCGGACTGCTAGCTCTGGGGCCAACGTCCTGACTTTC.

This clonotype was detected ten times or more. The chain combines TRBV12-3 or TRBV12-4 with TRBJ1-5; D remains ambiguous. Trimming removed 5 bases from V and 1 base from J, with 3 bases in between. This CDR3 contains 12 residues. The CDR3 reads CASSQSNQPQHF. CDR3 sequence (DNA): TGTGCCAGCAGTCAGAGCAATCAGCCCCAGCATTTT.

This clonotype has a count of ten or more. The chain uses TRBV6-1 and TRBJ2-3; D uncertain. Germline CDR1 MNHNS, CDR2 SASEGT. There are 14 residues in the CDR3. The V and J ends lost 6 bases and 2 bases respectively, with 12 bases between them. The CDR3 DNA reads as TGTGCCAGCAGCGCTCCCGGCAACACAGATACGCAGTATTTT. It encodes CASSAPGNTDTQYF.

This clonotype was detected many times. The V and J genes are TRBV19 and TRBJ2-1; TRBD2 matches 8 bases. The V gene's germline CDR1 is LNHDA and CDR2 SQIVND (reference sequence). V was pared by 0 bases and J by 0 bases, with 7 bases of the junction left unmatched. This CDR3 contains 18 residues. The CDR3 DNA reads TGTGCCAGTAGTATAGACACAGCGGGGGTCCTCTCCTACAATGAGCAGTTCTTC. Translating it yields CASSIDTAGVLSYNEQFF. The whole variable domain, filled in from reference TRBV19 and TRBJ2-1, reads DGGITQSPKYLFRKEGQNVTLSCEQNLNHDAMYWYRQDPGQGLRLIYYSQIVNDFQKGDIAEGYSVSREKKESFPLTVTSAQKNPTAFYLCASSIDTAGVLSYNEQFFGPGTRLTVL.

Here the CDR3 DNA reads TGTGCCAGCAGAGCCGGGACAGGGACTGAGCAGTTCTTC. It specifies CASRAGTGTEQFF. The J gene is TRBJ2-1, the V gene TRBV6-2 or TRBV6-3; TRBD1 matches 9 bases. The germline CDR1 and CDR2 sequences are MNHEY and SVGEGT. Trimming at V came to 6 bases and at J to 9 bases, leaving 6 bases not matched to a gene. There are 13 residues in the CDR3.

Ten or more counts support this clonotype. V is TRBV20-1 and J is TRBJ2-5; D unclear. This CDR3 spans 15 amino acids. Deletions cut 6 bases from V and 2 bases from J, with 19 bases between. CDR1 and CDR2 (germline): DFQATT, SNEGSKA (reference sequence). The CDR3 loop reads CSAEENREGQETQYF. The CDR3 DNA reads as TGCAGTGCCGAGGAGAATCGAGAAGGGCAAGAGACCCAGTACTTC.

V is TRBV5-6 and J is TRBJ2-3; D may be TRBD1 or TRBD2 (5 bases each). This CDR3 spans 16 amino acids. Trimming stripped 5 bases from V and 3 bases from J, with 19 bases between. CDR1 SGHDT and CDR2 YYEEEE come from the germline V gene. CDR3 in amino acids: CASSRSGAGRTDTQYF. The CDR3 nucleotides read TGTGCCAGCAGTCGCAGTGGGGCAGGGAGAACAGATACGCAGTATTTT.

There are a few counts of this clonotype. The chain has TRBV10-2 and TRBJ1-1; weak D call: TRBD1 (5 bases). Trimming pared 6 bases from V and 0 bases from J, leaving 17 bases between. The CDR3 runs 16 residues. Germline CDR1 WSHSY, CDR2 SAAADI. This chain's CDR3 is CASSERPGLMNTEAFF. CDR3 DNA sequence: TGCGCCAGCAGCGAACGACCGGGACTTATGAACACTGAAGCTTTCTTT.

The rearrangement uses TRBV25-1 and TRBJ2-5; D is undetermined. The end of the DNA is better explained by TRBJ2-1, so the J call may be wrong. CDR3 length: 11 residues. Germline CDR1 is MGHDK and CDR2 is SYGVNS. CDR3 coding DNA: TGTGCCAGCAGTGAACGAGAGACCCAGTTCTTC. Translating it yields CASSERETQFF.

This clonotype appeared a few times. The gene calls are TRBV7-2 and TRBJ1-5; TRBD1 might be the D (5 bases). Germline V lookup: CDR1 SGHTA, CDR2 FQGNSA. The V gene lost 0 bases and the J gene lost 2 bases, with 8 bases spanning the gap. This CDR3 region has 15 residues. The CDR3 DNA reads TGTGCCAGCAGCTTAGCGGGGCTTGGCAATCAGCCCCAGCATTTT. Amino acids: CASSLAGLGNQPQHF. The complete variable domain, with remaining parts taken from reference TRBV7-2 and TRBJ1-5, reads GAGVSQSPSNKVTEKGKDVELRCDPISGHTALYWYRQSLGQGLEFLIYFQGNSAPDKSGLPSDRFSAERTGGSVSTLTIQRTQQEDSAVYLCASSLAGLGNQPQHFGDGTRLSIL.

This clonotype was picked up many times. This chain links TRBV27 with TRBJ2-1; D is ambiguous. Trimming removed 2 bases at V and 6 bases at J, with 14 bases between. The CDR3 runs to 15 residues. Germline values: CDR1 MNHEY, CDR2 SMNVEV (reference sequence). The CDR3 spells CASSLRLGLINEQFF. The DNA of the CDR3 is TGTGCCAGCAGTTTAAGGTTGGGGTTAATCAATGAGCAGTTCTTC.

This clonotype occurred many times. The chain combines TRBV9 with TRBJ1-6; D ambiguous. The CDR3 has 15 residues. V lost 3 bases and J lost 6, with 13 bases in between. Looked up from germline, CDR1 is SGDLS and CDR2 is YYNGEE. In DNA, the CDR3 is TGTGCCAGCAGCGGGTCGGAAGGTGGTAATTCACCCCTCCACTTT. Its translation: CASSGSEGGNSPLHF.

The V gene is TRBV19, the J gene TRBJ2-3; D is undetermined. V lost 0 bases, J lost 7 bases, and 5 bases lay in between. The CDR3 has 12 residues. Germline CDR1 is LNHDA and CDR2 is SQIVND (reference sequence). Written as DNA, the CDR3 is TGTGCCAGTAGTATAGATAAATATACGCAGTATTTT. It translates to CASSIDKYTQYF.

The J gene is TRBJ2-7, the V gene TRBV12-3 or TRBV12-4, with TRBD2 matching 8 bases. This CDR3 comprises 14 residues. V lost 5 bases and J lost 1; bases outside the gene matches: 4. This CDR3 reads CASSPRLASYEQYF. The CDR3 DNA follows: TGTGCCAGCAGTCCCCGACTAGCGTCCTACGAGCAGTACTTC.

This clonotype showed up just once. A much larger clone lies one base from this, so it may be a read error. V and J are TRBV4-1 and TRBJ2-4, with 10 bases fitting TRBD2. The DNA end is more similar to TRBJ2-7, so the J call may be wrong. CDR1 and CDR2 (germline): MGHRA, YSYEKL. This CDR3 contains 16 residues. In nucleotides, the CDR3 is TGCGCCAGCGGCCGGGATATAGCGGGGGGTTCCTACGAGCAGTACTTC. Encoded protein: CASGRDIAGGSYEQYF.

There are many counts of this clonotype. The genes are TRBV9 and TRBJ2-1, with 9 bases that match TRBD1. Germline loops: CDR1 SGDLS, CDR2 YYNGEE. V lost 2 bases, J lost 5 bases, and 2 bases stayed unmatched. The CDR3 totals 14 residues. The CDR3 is CASSVRDRDNEQFF. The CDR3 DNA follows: TGTGCCAGCAGCGTCCGGGACAGGGACAATGAGCAGTTCTTC.

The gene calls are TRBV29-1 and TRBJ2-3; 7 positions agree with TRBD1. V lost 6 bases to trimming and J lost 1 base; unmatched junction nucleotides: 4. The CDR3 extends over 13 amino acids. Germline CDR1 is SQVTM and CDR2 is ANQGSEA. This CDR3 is CSVTGSGTDTQYF. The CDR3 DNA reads TGCAGCGTGACAGGGAGCGGCACAGATACGCAGTATTTT.

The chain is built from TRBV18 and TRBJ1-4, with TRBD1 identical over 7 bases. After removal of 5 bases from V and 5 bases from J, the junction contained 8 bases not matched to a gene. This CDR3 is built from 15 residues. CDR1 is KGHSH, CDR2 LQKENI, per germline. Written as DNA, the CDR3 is TGTGCCAGCTCAACCGGGACAGAGAAGAATGAAAAACTGTTTTTT. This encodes CASSTGTEKNEKLFF.

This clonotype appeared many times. This chain's CDR3 is CASRPWTSGGTYNEQFF. CDR3 DNA: TGTGCCAGCAGACCTTGGACTAGCGGGGGGACCTACAATGAGCAGTTCTTC. V usage is TRBV6-2 or TRBV6-3 and J usage is TRBJ2-1; 14 nucleotides align to TRBD2. The germline V gene has CDR1 MNHEY and CDR2 SVGEGT. CDR3 size: 17 residues. The junction had 6 bases not matched to a gene; V was cut back by 6 bases and J by 2 bases.

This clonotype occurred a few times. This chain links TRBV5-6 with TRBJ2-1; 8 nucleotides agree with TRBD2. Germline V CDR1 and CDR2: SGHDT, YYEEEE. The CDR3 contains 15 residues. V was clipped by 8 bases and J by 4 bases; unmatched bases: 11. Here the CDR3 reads CASVAGRGFYNEQFF. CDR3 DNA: TGTGCCAGTGTAGCGGGGAGGGGTTTTTACAATGAGCAGTTCTTC.

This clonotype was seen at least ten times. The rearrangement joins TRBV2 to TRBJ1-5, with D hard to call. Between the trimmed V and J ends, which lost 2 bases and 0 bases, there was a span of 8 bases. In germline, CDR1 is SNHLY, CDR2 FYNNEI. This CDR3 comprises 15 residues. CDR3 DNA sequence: TGTGCCAGCAGTGAACGGGGTTATAGCAATCAGCCCCAGCATTTT. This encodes CASSERGYSNQPQHF.

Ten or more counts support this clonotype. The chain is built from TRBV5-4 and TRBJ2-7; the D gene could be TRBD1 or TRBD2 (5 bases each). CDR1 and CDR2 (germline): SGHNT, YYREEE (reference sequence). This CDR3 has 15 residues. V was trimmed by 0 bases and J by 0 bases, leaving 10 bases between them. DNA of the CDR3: TGTGCCAGCAGCTTGGAACCAGGGAGCTCCTACGAGCAGTACTTC. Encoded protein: CASSLEPGSSYEQYF.

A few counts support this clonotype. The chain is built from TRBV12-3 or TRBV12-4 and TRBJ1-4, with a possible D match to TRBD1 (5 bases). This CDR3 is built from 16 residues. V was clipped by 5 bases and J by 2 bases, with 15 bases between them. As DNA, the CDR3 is TGTGCCAGCAGTAAAGCAGGGAAAGGTACTAATGAAAAACTGTTTTTT. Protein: CASSKAGKGTNEKLFF.